The 20 T cell receptor beta chains given below trace back to one sample, sequenced in a study of cytomegalovirus exposure and HLA in healthy donors. PCR employed 60 Vbeta and 13 Jbeta primers. This table comes from immunoSEQ multiplex PCR, and its TCRdb copy is limited to in-frame clones, with some not included. Of 150,000 to 200,000 clones in the sample, about four fifths were seen once. The source material was PBMCs. These receptors were obtained from a girl under 18 in good health and CMV-seropositive.

This clone came up a few times. The chain uses TRBV25-1 and TRBJ2-1, with D perhaps matching TRBD2 (6 bases). CDR3 length: 12 amino acids. V lost 5 bases and J lost 10, with 12 bases in between. In germline, CDR1 is MGHDK, CDR2 SYGVNS. The CDR3 nucleotides read TGTGCCAGCAGTCTCGCTAGCGCCGAGCAGTTCTTC. The encoded protein is CASSLASAEQFF.

The chain has TRBV10-2 and TRBJ2-5; D is possibly TRBD1 (6 bases). The CDR3 has 15 amino acids. V was cut by 2 bases and J by 1 base, with 11 bases left in between. Germline-derived CDR1 and CDR2 are WSHSY and SAAADI. CDR3 in amino acids: CASSEPQGIQETQYF. The CDR3 region has the DNA TGCGCCAGCAGTGAGCCCCAGGGGATCCAAGAGACCCAGTACTTC.

The V gene is TRBV29-1, the J gene TRBJ2-5; 10 nucleotides agree with TRBD1. V dropped 5 bases and J dropped 3; count of bases not matched to a gene: 3. Germline loops: CDR1 SQVTM, CDR2 ANQGSEA. The CDR3 runs to 13 residues. The CDR3 bases are TGCAGCGTTCTGACAGGGGGCGAAGAGACCCAGTACTTC. Translation: CSVLTGGEETQYF.

This clone is a singleton in its sample. V usage is TRBV25-1 and J usage is TRBJ2-1; D is uncertain. Germline CDR1 is MGHDK and CDR2 is SYGVNS. The V and J ends lost 3 bases and 6 bases respectively, with 3 bases between them. The CDR3 covers 11 residues. CDR3 in amino acids: CASSESNEQFF. Written as DNA, the CDR3 is TGTGCCAGCAGTGAGAGCAATGAGCAGTTCTTC.

On this clone itself: At one end the junction does not follow the germline gene, possibly because of a read error. The chain recombines TRBV10-3 with TRBJ2-1; TRBD2 agrees at 7 bases. Germline assignment: CDR1 ENHRY and CDR2 SYGVKD. There are 12 residues in the CDR3. CDR3 sequence reads: CAIGDGGSEQLF. Written as DNA, the CDR3 is TGTGCCATCGGAGACGGCGGGAGTGAGCAGCTCTTC.

The gene calls are TRBV7-2 and TRBJ1-1; D gene uncertain. Germline loops: CDR1 SGHTA, CDR2 FQGNSA. With 5 bases removed from V and 1 base from J, the gap between germline ends came to 14 bases. This CDR3 has 15 amino acids. The CDR3 region has the DNA TGTGCCAGCAGCGCCCATGGAGGCCAGAACACTGAAGCTTTCTTT. As protein: CASSAHGGQNTEAFF. The variable domain in full, with the rest retrieved from reference TRBV7-2 and TRBJ1-1, is GAGVSQSPSNKVTEKGKDVELRCDPISGHTALYWYRQSLGQGLEFLIYFQGNSAPDKSGLPSDRFSAERTGGSVSTLTIQRTQQEDSAVYLCASSAHGGQNTEAFFGQGTRLTVV.

This clone appeared a few times. The V call is TRBV10-1, the J call TRBJ2-1; D is unresolved. Germline V gene sequence: CDR1 WNHNN, CDR2 SYGVQD (reference sequence). The CDR3 sequence is 18 residues long. Deletions cut 10 bases from V and 7 bases from J, with 32 bases between. The CDR3 DNA follows: TGCGCCATCCAACTCCCCCCTAGGCCCTATGGAATATCAAATGAGCAGTTCTTC. It specifies CAIQLPPRPYGISNEQFF.

V gene TRBV4-2 combines with J gene TRBJ1-4, with TRBD1 matching over 9 bases. From germline, CDR1 is LGHNA and CDR2 YNFKEQ. The V segment lost 4 bases and the J segment 6 bases; nucleotides outside the gene matches: 6. This CDR3 region has 15 residues. The CDR3 region has the DNA TGTGCCAGCAGCCCGACAGGGGGGATAGATGAAAAACTGTTTTTT. Translating gives CASSPTGGIDEKLFF.

This clone has only a few counts. V gene TRBV4-3 combines with J gene TRBJ2-2, with TRBD2 as a possible D gene (7 bases). CDR3 length: 18 amino acids. Trimming removed 3 bases from V and 7 bases from J, with 24 bases in between. In germline, CDR1 is LGHNA, CDR2 YSLEER. The chain's CDR3 is CASSHRSLRGARIGELFF. DNA for the CDR3: TGCGCCAGCAGCCACCGATCCCTTCGGGGGGCCCGTATCGGGGAGCTGTTTTTT.

The rearrangement joins TRBV2 to TRBJ1-5; D might be TRBD1 (5 bases). This CDR3 comprises 14 residues. The germline V and J ends were trimmed by 5 bases and 3 bases, with 11 bases remaining between them. Germline CDR1 is SNHLY and CDR2 is FYNNEI. For the CDR3, the DNA is TGTGCCAGCAGTCCCCAGGGTAACAATCAGCCCCAGCATTTT. This sequence encodes CASSPQGNNQPQHF.

V gene TRBV5-1 combines with J gene TRBJ2-3; weak D call: TRBD1 (6 bases). V shed 0 bases and J shed 3 bases, with 8 bases lying between them. This CDR3 contains 14 residues. Germline lookup yields CDR1 SGHRS and CDR2 YFSETQ. The CDR3, as DNA: TGCGCCAGCAGCTTGGCCACAGGGACAGATACGCAGTATTTT. Its protein is CASSLATGTDTQYF.

This clone was picked up one time. The chain has TRBV6-6 and TRBJ2-3; 8 positions agree with TRBD1. The CDR3 consists of 14 residues. After removal of 8 bases from V and 2 bases from J, the junction contained 6 bases not matched to a gene. Germline loops: CDR1 MNHNY, CDR2 SVGAGI (reference sequence). For the CDR3, the DNA is TGTGCCAGCTCAGAGGACAGGGTCACAGATACGCAGTATTTT. Protein sequence: CASSEDRVTDTQYF.

The V gene is TRBV7-9, the J gene TRBJ1-2; unclear D gene. The CDR3 loop spans 14 amino acids. Trimming shortened V by 4 bases and J by 1 base, and 10 bases separated the two germline ends. Germline assignment: CDR1 SEHNR and CDR2 FQNEAQ (reference sequence). The CDR3, as DNA: TGTGCCAGCAGCTCGCAGGTGTTTAACTATGGCTACACCTTC. Its translation: CASSSQVFNYGYTF.

This chain links TRBV6-1 with TRBJ1-1, with a possible D match to TRBD1 (6 bases). Germline V gene lookup returns CDR1 MNHNS and CDR2 SASEGT. V was cut by 1 base and J by 6 bases, with 21 bases left in between. The CDR3 extends over 17 amino acids. The CDR3 loop is CASSEDYRRGARAEAFF. CDR3 in DNA: TGTGCCAGCAGTGAAGACTATAGACGGGGGGCTCGGGCTGAAGCTTTCTTT.

The genes are TRBV29-1 and TRBJ1-5; possibly TRBD1 for D (5 bases). Germline loops: CDR1 SQVTM, CDR2 ANQGSEA. CDR3 size: 13 residues. V was trimmed by 5 bases and J by 5 bases, leaving 13 bases between them. The CDR3 loop reads CSVLIWGDQPQHF. CDR3 in DNA: TGCAGCGTTCTAATTTGGGGGGATCAGCCCCAGCATTTT.

The chain employs TRBV5-1 and TRBJ2-2; D not certain. This CDR3 region has 12 residues. Germline values: CDR1 SGHRS, CDR2 YFSETQ. Trimming stripped 0 bases from V and 7 bases from J, with 4 bases between. The CDR3 sequence: CASSLVGGELFF. The CDR3 DNA follows: TGCGCCAGCAGCTTGGTCGGCGGGGAGCTGTTTTTT.

The chain combines TRBV5-5 with TRBJ1-3, with D unresolved. The V end was cut by 4 bases, the J end by 2 bases, with 10 bases between. The CDR3 runs 14 residues. Germline lookup yields CDR1 SGHKS and CDR2 YYEKEE (reference sequence). The CDR3 DNA sequence: TGTGCCAGCAGCCCGTGGTTAGCTGGAAACACCATATATTTT. It is translated as CASSPWLAGNTIYF.

This chain links TRBV5-6 with TRBJ1-1; 11 bases agree with TRBD1. V lost 3 bases to trimming and J lost 4 bases; unmatched junction nucleotides: 2. Germline V gene lookup returns CDR1 SGHDT and CDR2 YYEEEE. The CDR3 length is 14 residues. The CDR3 DNA is TGTGCCAGCAGCTACGGGACAGGGGGCACTGAAGCTTTCTTT. Protein sequence: CASSYGTGGTEAFF.

The rearrangement joins TRBV5-5 to TRBJ1-5; a weak D match, TRBD1 (6 bases). Trimming took off 4 bases at V and 10 bases at J, with 33 bases between the two ends. The germline gives CDR1 SGHKS, CDR2 YYEKEE (reference sequence). The CDR3 spans 19 residues. CDR3 in amino acids: CASSPIPVQSGRGLTPQHF. The CDR3 DNA sequence: TGTGCCAGCAGCCCCATCCCGGTGCAATCTGGCAGGGGCCTGACCCCCCAGCATTTT. Supplemented by reference TRBV5-5 and TRBJ1-5, the full variable domain reads DAGVTQSPTHLIKTRGQQVTLRCSPISGHKSVSWYQQVLGQGPQFIFQYYEKEERGRGNFPDRFSARQFPNYSSELNVNALLLGDSALYLCASSPIPVQSGRGLTPQHFGDGTRLSIL.

This chain uses TRBV7-2 with TRBJ2-7; 10 nucleotides align to TRBD1. The CDR3 contains 14 residues. The germline CDR1 and CDR2 sequences are SGHTA and FQGNSA. V shed 4 bases and J 5 bases; nucleotides not matched to a gene: 5. This CDR3 is CASSSGTGDDEQYF. DNA of the CDR3: TGTGCCAGCAGCTCGGGGACAGGGGACGACGAGCAGTACTTC.